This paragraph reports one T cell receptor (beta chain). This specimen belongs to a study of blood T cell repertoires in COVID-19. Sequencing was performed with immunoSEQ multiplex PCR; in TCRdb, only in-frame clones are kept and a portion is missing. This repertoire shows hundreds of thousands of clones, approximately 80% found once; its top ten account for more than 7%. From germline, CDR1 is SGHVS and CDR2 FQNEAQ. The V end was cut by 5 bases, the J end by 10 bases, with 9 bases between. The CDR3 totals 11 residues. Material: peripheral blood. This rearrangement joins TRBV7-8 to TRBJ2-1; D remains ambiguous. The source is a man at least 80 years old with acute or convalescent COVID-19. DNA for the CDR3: TGTGCCAGCAGCCCAGAATGGGAGCAGTTCTTC. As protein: CASSPEWEQFF. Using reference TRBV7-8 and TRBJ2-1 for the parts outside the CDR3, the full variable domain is GAGVSQSPRYKVAKRGQDVALRCDPISGHVSLFWYQQALGQGPEFLTYFQNEAQLDKSGLPSDRFFAERPEGSVSTLKIQRTQQEDSAVYLCASSPEWEQFFGPGTRLTVL.